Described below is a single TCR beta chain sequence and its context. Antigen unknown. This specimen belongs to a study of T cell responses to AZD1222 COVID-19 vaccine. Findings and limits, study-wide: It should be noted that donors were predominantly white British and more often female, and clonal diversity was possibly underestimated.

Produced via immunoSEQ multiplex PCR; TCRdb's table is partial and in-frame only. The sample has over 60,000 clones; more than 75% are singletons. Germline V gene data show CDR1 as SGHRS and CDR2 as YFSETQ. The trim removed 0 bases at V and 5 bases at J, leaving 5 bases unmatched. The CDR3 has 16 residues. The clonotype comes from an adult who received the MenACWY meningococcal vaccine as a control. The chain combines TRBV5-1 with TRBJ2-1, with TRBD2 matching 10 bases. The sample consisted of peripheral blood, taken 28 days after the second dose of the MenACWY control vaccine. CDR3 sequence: CASSLVRAGGNNEQFF. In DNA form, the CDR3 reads TGCGCCAGCAGCTTGGTTCGAGCGGGAGGGAACAATGAGCAGTTCTTC.